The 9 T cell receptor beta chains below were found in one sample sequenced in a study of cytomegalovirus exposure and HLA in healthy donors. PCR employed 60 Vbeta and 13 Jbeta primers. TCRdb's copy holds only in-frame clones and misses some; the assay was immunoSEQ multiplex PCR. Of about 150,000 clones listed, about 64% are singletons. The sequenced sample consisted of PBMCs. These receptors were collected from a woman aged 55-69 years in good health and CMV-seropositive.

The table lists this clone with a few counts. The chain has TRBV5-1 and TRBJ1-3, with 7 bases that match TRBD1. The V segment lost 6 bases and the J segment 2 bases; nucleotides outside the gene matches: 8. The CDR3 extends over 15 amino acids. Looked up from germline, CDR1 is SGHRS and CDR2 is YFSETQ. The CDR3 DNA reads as TGCGCCAGCACCACAGACAGGGTCCCTGGAAACACCATATATTTT. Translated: CASTTDRVPGNTIYF.

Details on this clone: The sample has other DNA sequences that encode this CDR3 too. CDR3 nucleotide sequence: TGTGCCAGTAGTATAGGTCTAGCGGGAGTCAATGAGCAGTTCTTC. The encoded protein is CASSIGLAGVNEQFF. The J gene is TRBJ2-1, the V gene TRBV19; TRBD2 matches 10 bases. There are 15 residues in the CDR3. Germline assignment: CDR1 LNHDA and CDR2 SQIVND (reference sequence). V shed 1 base and J 6 bases; nucleotides not matched to a gene: 3. Using reference TRBV19 and TRBJ2-1 for the parts outside the CDR3, the full variable domain is DGGITQSPKYLFRKEGQNVTLSCEQNLNHDAMYWYRQDPGQGLRLIYYSQIVNDFQKGDIAEGYSVSREKKESFPLTVTSAQKNPTAFYLCASSIGLAGVNEQFFGPGTRLTVL.

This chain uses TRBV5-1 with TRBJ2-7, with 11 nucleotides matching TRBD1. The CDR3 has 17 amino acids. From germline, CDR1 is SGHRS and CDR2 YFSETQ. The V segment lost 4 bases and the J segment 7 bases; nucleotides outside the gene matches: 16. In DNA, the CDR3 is TGCGCCAGCAGCCTGGGACAGGGGGGCGGGAGCCTGCGGGAGCAGTACTTC. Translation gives CASSLGQGGGSLREQYF. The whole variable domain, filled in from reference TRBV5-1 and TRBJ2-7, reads KAGVTQTPRYLIKTRGQQVTLSCSPISGHRSVSWYQQTPGQGLQFLFEYFSETQRNKGNFPGRFSGRQFSNSRSEMNVSTLELGDSALYLCASSLGQGGGSLREQYFGPGTRLTVT.

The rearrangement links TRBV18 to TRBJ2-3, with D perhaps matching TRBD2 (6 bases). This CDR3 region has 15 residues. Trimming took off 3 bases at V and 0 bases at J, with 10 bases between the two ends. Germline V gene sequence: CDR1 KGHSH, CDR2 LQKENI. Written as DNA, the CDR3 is TGTGCCAGCTCACCCTTTCGGGGGAGCACAGATACGCAGTATTTT. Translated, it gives CASSPFRGSTDTQYF.

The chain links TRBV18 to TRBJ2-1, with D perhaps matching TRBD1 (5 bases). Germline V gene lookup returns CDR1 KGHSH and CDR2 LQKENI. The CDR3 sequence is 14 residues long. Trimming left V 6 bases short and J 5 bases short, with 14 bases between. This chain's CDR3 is CASSPQGSHNEQFF. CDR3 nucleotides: TGTGCCAGCTCGCCCCAGGGTTCCCACAATGAGCAGTTCTTC.

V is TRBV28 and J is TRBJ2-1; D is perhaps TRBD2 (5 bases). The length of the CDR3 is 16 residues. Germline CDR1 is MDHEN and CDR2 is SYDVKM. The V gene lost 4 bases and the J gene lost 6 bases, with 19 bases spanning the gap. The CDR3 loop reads CASSSSSGSRFNEQFF. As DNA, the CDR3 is TGTGCCAGCAGTTCCTCAAGCGGAAGCCGCTTCAATGAGCAGTTCTTC.

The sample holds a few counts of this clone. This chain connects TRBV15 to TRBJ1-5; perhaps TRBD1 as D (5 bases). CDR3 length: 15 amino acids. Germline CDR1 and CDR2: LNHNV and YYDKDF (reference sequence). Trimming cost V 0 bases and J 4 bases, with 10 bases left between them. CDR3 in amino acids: CATSREDKGNQPQHF. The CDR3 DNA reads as TGTGCCACCAGCAGAGAGGACAAGGGGAATCAGCCCCAGCATTTT.

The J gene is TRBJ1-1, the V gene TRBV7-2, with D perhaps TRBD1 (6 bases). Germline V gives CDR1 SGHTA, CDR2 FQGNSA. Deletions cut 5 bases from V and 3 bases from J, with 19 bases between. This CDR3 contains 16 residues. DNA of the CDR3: TGTGCCAGCAGCCTCCCCTTAGGCAGGGGAGACACTGAAGCTTTCTTT. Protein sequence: CASSLPLGRGDTEAFF.

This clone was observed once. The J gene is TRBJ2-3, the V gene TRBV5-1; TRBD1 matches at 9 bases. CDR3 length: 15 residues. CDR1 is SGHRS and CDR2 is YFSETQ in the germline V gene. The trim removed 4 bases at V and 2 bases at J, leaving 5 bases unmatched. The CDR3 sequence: CASSPRTGDTDTQYF. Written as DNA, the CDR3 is TGCGCCAGCAGCCCGAGGACAGGGGACACAGATACGCAGTATTTT.